These T cell receptor beta chains were read from a single sample in a study of blood T cell repertoires in COVID-19. Produced via immunoSEQ multiplex PCR; TCRdb's table is partial and in-frame only. The top ten clones hold approximately 7% of a sample with 150,000 to 200,000 clones, around 82% of them seen once. Sequenced material: peripheral blood. The source of these receptors is an elderly man with COVID-19, enrolled during active disease. CDR3s include the opening cysteine and the closing phenylalanine or tryptophan. The order of the fields is CDR3 protein, CDR3 DNA, V gene, clone size, D gene, J gene. The D gene is left open where the match is weak. Clone sizes are given selectively: once, few, many, or a class where the clone is expanded.

CDR3 protein: CASSKAGDTQYF; CDR3 DNA: TGCGCCAGCAGCAAAGCTGGAGATACGCAGTATTTT; V gene: TRBV5-1; clone size: NA; D gene: NA; J gene: TRBJ2-3
CDR3 protein: CASSANGQGLGQPQHF; CDR3 DNA: TGCGCCAGCAGCGCAAACGGACAGGGGCTAGGTCAGCCCCAGCATTTT; V gene: TRBV5-1; clone size: few; D gene: TRBD1; J gene: TRBJ1-5
CDR3 protein: CASSLQSGARYNEQFF; CDR3 DNA: TGTGCCAGCAGCCTCCAGAGTGGGGCTCGGTACAATGAGCAGTTCTTC; V gene: TRBV7-2; clone size: NA; D gene: NA; J gene: TRBJ2-1
CDR3 protein: CASSSGTGLGKLFF; CDR3 DNA: TGTGCCAGCAGCTCCGGGACAGGGCTTGGAAAACTGTTTTTT; V gene: TRBV5-5; clone size: NA; D gene: TRBD1; J gene: TRBJ1-4
CDR3 protein: CASSWGTSGDQETQYF; CDR3 DNA: TGTGCCAGCAGCTGGGGGACTAGCGGGGACCAAGAGACCCAGTACTTC; V gene: TRBV5-5; clone size: NA; D gene: TRBD2; J gene: TRBJ2-5
CDR3 protein: CASSSQQGAQETQYF; CDR3 DNA: TGTGCCAGCAGCTCGCAACAGGGGGCGCAGGAGACCCAGTACTTC; V gene: TRBV5-4; clone size: NA; D gene: TRBD1; J gene: TRBJ2-5
CDR3 protein: CASSEYTGNNSPLHF; CDR3 DNA: TGTGCCAGCAGTGAATATACCGGGAATAATTCACCCCTCCACTTT; V gene: TRBV25-1; clone size: NA; D gene: NA; J gene: TRBJ1-6
CDR3 protein: CASSQAFSGNTEAFF; CDR3 DNA: TGTGCCAGCAGCCAAGCGTTCTCGGGGAACACTGAAGCTTTCTTT; V gene: TRBV4-2; clone size: once; D gene: NA; J gene: TRBJ1-1
CDR3 protein: CASSHREGNQPQHF; CDR3 DNA: TGTGCCAGCAGCCATCGGGAGGGGAACCAGCCCCAGCATTTT; V gene: TRBV4-2; clone size: NA; D gene: NA; J gene: TRBJ1-5
CDR3 protein: CASSVDLGGDGYTF; CDR3 DNA: TGTGCCAGCAGCGTAGATCTCGGGGGGGATGGCTACACCTTC; V gene: TRBV9; clone size: NA; D gene: NA; J gene: TRBJ1-2
CDR3 protein: CASSLGMPGQQEAFF; CDR3 DNA: TGTGCCAGCTCACTGGGCATGCCGGGACAACAAGAAGCTTTCTTT; V gene: TRBV18; clone size: NA; D gene: NA; J gene: TRBJ1-1